These T cell receptor beta chains were read from a single sample in a study of cytomegalovirus exposure and HLA in healthy donors. Some clones are missing from TCRdb's copy, which holds only in-frame ones; the method was immunoSEQ multiplex PCR. The repertoire has around 150,000 clones, around 68% of them found once; the top ten carry 10%. Material: PBMCs. These receptors were obtained from a man aged 25 to 40 in good health and CMV-seropositive. CDR3s include the opening cysteine and the closing phenylalanine or tryptophan. D genes are given only for firm matches. The listing skips clone size in some rows; elsewhere it reads once, few, many or a size class.

size	V	D	J	DNA	CDR3
-	TRBV7-9	-	TRBJ1-1	TGTGCCAGCAACCGAGTGGGGGGGCAGCTCACTGAAGCTTTCTTT	CASNRVGGQLTEAFF
-	TRBV5-1	-	TRBJ1-1	TGCGCCAGCAGCTTTGTGGACAGTCGCACTGAAGCTTTCTTT	CASSFVDSRTEAFF
-	TRBV28	-	TRBJ1-1	TGTGCCAGCAGTTTAACCACAGCTGGAAACACTGAAGCTTTCTTT	CASSLTTAGNTEAFF
-	TRBV15	-	TRBJ2-7	TGTGCCACCAGCAGATCGCGGGACGGTCCCTACGGGCAGTACTTC	CATSRSRDGPYGQYF
few	TRBV6-1	-	TRBJ1-5	TGTGCCAGCAGGAGGGTGGGCAATAGCAATCAGCCCCAGCATTTT	CASRRVGNSNQPQHF
few	TRBV10-1	TRBD1	TRBJ1-1	TGCGCCAGCAGTGAGTCGACGGGACAGGGGACGGGAAACACTGAAGCTTTCTTT	CASSESTGQGTGNTEAFF
few	TRBV28	-	TRBJ1-5	TGTGCCAGCAAGTTGCCTGCGGGTCAGCCCCAGCATTTT	CASKLPAGQPQHF
-	TRBV5-4	TRBD2	TRBJ2-3	TGTGCCAGCAGTTCGACTAGCGGGAGCACAGATACGCAGTATTTT	CASSSTSGSTDTQYF
-	TRBV30	-	TRBJ2-5	TGTGCCTGGAGTGATGGGGCCCAAGAGACCCAGTACTTC	CAWSDGAQETQYF
-	TRBV19	-	TRBJ1-4	TGTGCCAGTAGTATATCAGGGTTTAATGAAAAACTGTTTTTT	CASSISGFNEKLFF
-	TRBV28	TRBD1	TRBJ2-7	TGTGCCAGCAGGAGGGGGCGCATCAACGAGCAGTACTTC	CASRRGRINEQYF
-	TRBV15	-	TRBJ2-7	TGTGCCACCAGCAGAGATGGGAGAGCTCAGCAGTACTTC	CATSRDGRAQQYF
-	TRBV25-1	-	TRBJ1-4	TGTGCCAGCAGTGAGGGTAGCCCACATGAAAAACTGTTTTTT	CASSEGSPHEKLFF
-	TRBV7-9	-	TRBJ1-6	TGTGCCAGCAGCTTGACAGTGGGGAGGTCACCCCTCCACTTT	CASSLTVGRSPLHF
-	TRBV27	-	TRBJ2-1	TGTGCCAGCAGTTTAGTAGGAGGTGAGCAGTTCTTC	CASSLVGGEQFF
few	TRBV5-1	TRBD1	TRBJ1-2	TGCGCCAGCAGCCAGGACAGGGGGCTAAGTAGCTACACCTTC	CASSQDRGLSSYTF
-	TRBV2	-	TRBJ1-4	TGTGCCAGCAGTGAATGGGGGCTCAGTGAAAAACTGTTTTTT	CASSEWGLSEKLFF
-	TRBV19	-	TRBJ2-1	TGTGCCAGTAGTTCCCGGGACTTGTACAATGAGCAGTTCTTC	CASSSRDLYNEQFF
-	TRBV5-1	TRBD1	TRBJ1-1	TGCGCCAGCAGCTTGGTTGGGACAGGGTACACGAGCACTGAAGCTTTCTTT	CASSLVGTGYTSTEAFF
-	TRBV5-6	TRBD1	TRBJ1-5	TGTGCCAGCAGCTTTATCCGTGACAGGGACAATCAGCCCCAGCATTTT	CASSFIRDRDNQPQHF
-	TRBV6-1	-	TRBJ2-4	TGTGCCAGCAGGACCCCGGGGGTTTCTTCAAACATTCAGTACTTC	CASRTPGVSSNIQYF
-	TRBV5-5	-	TRBJ1-1	TGTGCCAGCAGCTTGTATACGTACATGAACACTGAAGCTTTCTTT	CASSLYTYMNTEAFF
-	TRBV7-3	-	TRBJ2-7	TGTGCCAGCAGCCCTCAAGGACAGTCGGGAGAGCAGTACTTC	CASSPQGQSGEQYF
-	TRBV7-3	TRBD2	TRBJ2-7	TGTGCCAGCAGCCTAGCGGGAGGAACCTACGAGCAGTACTTC	CASSLAGGTYEQYF
-	TRBV28	-	TRBJ1-4	TGTGCCAGCAGTTCCCCCAACGGACAGAATGAAAAACTGTTTTTT	CASSSPNGQNEKLFF
-	TRBV18	-	TRBJ1-6	TGTGCCAGCTCACCACCGGTGGGGCCGAATAATTCACCCCTCCACTTT	CASSPPVGPNNSPLHF
-	TRBV7-9	-	TRBJ1-3	TGTGCCAGCAGCTTAGGGGAGGGGGAGAACTCTGGAAACACCATATATTTT	CASSLGEGENSGNTIYF
-	TRBV2	TRBD2	TRBJ2-1	TGTGCCAGCAGCCGTGGCGGGAGGGCCATATACTCCTACAATGAGCAGTTCTTC	CASSRGGRAIYSYNEQFF
few	TRBV5-5	TRBD1	TRBJ1-2	TGTGCCAGCAGCACTGGACAGGGGCTTACCTATGGCTACACCTTC	CASSTGQGLTYGYTF
-	TRBV27	TRBD1	TRBJ2-5	TGTGCCAGCAGTGAGGGACAGGGGGCTCAAGAGACCCAGTACTTC	CASSEGQGAQETQYF
few	TRBV11-3	-	TRBJ2-7	TGTGCCAGCAGCTTAACCGGCGGAGCCTCCTACGAGCAGTACTTC	CASSLTGGASYEQYF
-	TRBV6-4	-	TRBJ2-6	TGTGCCAGCAGCGAGTTACCTGGGGCCAACGTCCTGACTTTC	CASSELPGANVLTF
-	TRBV30	TRBD2	TRBJ2-1	TGTGCCTGGAGTACGACTAGCGGGAGGCGCGAGCAGTTCTTC	CAWSTTSGRREQFF
-	TRBV5-1	TRBD2	TRBJ2-7	TGCGCCAGCAGCTTGGCCAAGCGGGACGATTCCGAGCAGTACTTC	CASSLAKRDDSEQYF
-	TRBV30	-	TRBJ2-2	TGTGCCTGGAGCCCCACGGACACCGGGGAGCTGTTTTTT	CAWSPTDTGELFF
-	TRBV2	TRBD2	TRBJ2-7	TGTGCCGGCAGCCCCCTAGCGGGAGAATGGCGAGACTACGAGCAGTACTTC	CAGSPLAGEWRDYEQYF
-	TRBV19	TRBD1	TRBJ2-6	TGTGCCAGTCTGACAGGGAGTGGGGCCAACGTCCTGACTTTC	CASLTGSGANVLTF
-	TRBV20-1	-	TRBJ1-4	TGCAGTGGGGAGCGAGGTGAAAAACTGTTTTTT	CSGERGEKLFF
-	TRBV11-3	TRBD1	TRBJ2-4	TGTGCCAGCACCACAGGGGGCCAGGCCAAAAACATTCAGTACTTC	CASTTGGQAKNIQYF
-	TRBV7-8	-	TRBJ1-1	TGTGCCAGCAGCTTTCTCCCCTCGGACACGAACACTGAAGCTTTCTTT	CASSFLPSDTNTEAFF
-	TRBV9	-	TRBJ2-3	TGTGCCAGCAGCGTTCAGGGGACAGATACGCAGTATTTT	CASSVQGTDTQYF
few	TRBV30	-	TRBJ2-7	TGTGCCTGGAGAAGGTCGGACAGACCCTACGAGCAGTACTTC	CAWRRSDRPYEQYF
-	TRBV4-1	-	TRBJ1-5	TGCGCCAGCAGCCAAGTAGGGGCCTTTGACCCTCAGCCCCAGCATTTT	CASSQVGAFDPQPQHF
few	TRBV6-1	TRBD1	TRBJ1-2	TGTGCCAGCAGTACTTGGACAGGGTACAACTATGGCTACACCTTC	CASSTWTGYNYGYTF
-	TRBV30	-	TRBJ2-3	TGTGCCTGTAGGATGGCGGGCACAGATACGCAGTATTTT	CACRMAGTDTQYF
-	TRBV7-7	-	TRBJ2-7	TGTGCCAGCAGCTTGGGACTCCTCTACGAGCAGTACTTC	CASSLGLLYEQYF
-	TRBV16	-	TRBJ1-1	TGTGCCAGCAGCCAACACAGGGACGAAGCTTTCTTT	CASSQHRDEAFF
-	TRBV28	TRBD1	TRBJ2-7	TGTGCCAGCAGTTCAGGGGGCGAGCAGTACTTC	CASSSGGEQYF
once	TRBV6-5	TRBD2	TRBJ2-3	TGTGCCAGCAGTTACCGACTAGCGTACACAGATACGCAGTATTTT	CASSYRLAYTDTQYF
few	TRBV9	TRBD2	TRBJ2-3	TGTGCCAGCAGCGTAGCTGCGGGAGGAACAGATACGCAGTATTTT	CASSVAAGGTDTQYF
-	TRBV4-1	-	TRBJ2-3	TGCGCCAGCAGTACTTTCGCAGATACGCAGTATTTT	CASSTFADTQYF
-	TRBV7-3	TRBD1	TRBJ2-2	TGTGCCAGCAGCTACGGGACAGGGGTCACCGGGGAGCTGTTTTTT	CASSYGTGVTGELFF
-	TRBV6-5	-	TRBJ1-1	TGTGCCAGCAGTGAAGTCAGGGACACTGAAGCTTTCTTT	CASSEVRDTEAFF
-	TRBV6-5	TRBD1	TRBJ1-1	TGTGCCAGCAGTGGGACAGGGGGCTTCACTGAAGCTTTCTTT	CASSGTGGFTEAFF
-	TRBV28	-	TRBJ1-2	TGTGCCAGCAGCCGCGGTTTTGGAGGCGGCTATGGCTACACCTTC	CASSRGFGGGYGYTF
-	TRBV27	TRBD2	TRBJ2-7	TGTGCCAGCAGCCGGGGGGTCGGGGGAGGGCCCTGGTACGAGCAGTACTTC	CASSRGVGGGPWYEQYF
few	TRBV29-1	TRBD1	TRBJ2-2	TGCAGCGTCGCTGGACAGGTAGTAAACACCGGGGAGCTGTTTTTT	CSVAGQVVNTGELFF
once	TRBV6-5	TRBD1	TRBJ1-2	TGTGCCAGCAGTTACCTCACGACAGGGGTCAATGGCTACACCTTC	CASSYLTTGVNGYTF
-	TRBV28	TRBD1	TRBJ1-2	TGTGCCAGCAGTTACAGGGGGCTTAATGGCTACACCTTC	CASSYRGLNGYTF